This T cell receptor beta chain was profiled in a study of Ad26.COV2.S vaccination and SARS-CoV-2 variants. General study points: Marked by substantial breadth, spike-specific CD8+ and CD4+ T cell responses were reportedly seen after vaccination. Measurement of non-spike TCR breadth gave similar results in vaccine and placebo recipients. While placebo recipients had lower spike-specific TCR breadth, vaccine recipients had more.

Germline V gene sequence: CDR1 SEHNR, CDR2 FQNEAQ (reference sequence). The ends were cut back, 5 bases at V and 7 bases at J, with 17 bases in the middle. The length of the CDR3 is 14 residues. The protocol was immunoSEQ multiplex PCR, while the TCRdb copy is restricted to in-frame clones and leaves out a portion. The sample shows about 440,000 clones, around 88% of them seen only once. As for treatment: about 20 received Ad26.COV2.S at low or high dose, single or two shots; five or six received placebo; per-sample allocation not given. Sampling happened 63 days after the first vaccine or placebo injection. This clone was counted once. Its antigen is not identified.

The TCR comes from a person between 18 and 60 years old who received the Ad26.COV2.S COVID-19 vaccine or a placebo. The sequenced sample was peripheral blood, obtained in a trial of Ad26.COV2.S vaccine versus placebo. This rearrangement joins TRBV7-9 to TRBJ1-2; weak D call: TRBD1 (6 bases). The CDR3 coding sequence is TGTGCCAGCAGCCCTCCGCTAGGGGGGACTGGCTACACCTTC. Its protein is CASSPPLGGTGYTF.